The 10 T cell receptor beta chains listed next were all sequenced from one sample in a study of PD-L1 blockade in urothelial cancer. The method was immunoSEQ multiplex PCR; TCRdb's version includes in-frame clones alone and lacks a portion of them. Of about 100,000 clones in the sample, about 85% are singletons; the top ten hold about 2.3%. Sequenced here: PBMCs, sampled around atezolizumab (anti-PD-L1) treatment. Receptors originate from a man in his fifties with urothelial cancer.

J is TRBJ1-5 and V is TRBV6-1, with 7 bases identical to TRBD1. This CDR3 spans 15 amino acids. The germline CDR1 and CDR2 sequences are MNHNS and SASEGT. J gave up 4 bases and V 4 bases, and 7 bases lay outside the gene matches. For the CDR3, the DNA is TGTGCCAGCAGTGCCCAGGACAGGACTAATCAGCCCCAGCATTTT. This sequence encodes CASSAQDRTNQPQHF.

Points on this clone: The junction does not match germline at one end; this may be a read error. This sequence joins TRBV7-7 and TRBJ2-2, with D possibly matching TRBD2 (5 bases). The CDR3 runs to 17 residues. CDR1 and CDR2 (germline): SSHAT, FNYEAQ (reference sequence). The DNA of the CDR3 is TGTGCTAGCAGCTTAGCCGGGCGGGCCTCGAACACCGGGGAGCTGTTTTTT. Its translation is CASSLAGRASNTGELFF.

This chain connects TRBV6-5 to TRBJ1-6, with 9 bases fitting TRBD1. Germline-derived CDR1 and CDR2 are MNHEY and SVGAGI. V trimming: 1 base; J trimming: 10 bases; junction bases outside the gene matches: 5. The CDR3 has 15 residues. Here the CDR3 DNA reads TGTGCCAGCAGTTACTTGGGGACAGGGCACTCACCCCTCCACTTT. Protein sequence: CASSYLGTGHSPLHF.

The chain links TRBV7-2 to TRBJ2-1, with TRBD2 matching over 7 bases. The trim removed 2 bases at V and 4 bases at J, leaving 5 bases unmatched. CDR1 and CDR2 from the germline V gene are SGHTA and FQGNSA. The CDR3 consists of 15 residues. The CDR3 DNA reads TGTGCCAGCAGCTTATCTAGCGGAGAGTACAATGAGCAGTTCTTC. This gives the protein CASSLSSGEYNEQFF.

The chain couples TRBV7-6 to TRBJ2-1, with 7 bases fitting TRBD2. V trimming: 3 bases; J trimming: 7 bases; junction bases outside the gene matches: 6. This CDR3 contains 14 residues. Germline-derived CDR1 and CDR2 are SGHVS and FNYEAQ. CDR3 residues: CASSFHLAANEQFF. CDR3 nucleotide sequence: TGTGCCAGCAGCTTTCACCTAGCGGCAAATGAGCAGTTCTTC.

The V call is TRBV7-6, the J call TRBJ1-2; 8 nucleotides align to TRBD1. This CDR3 has 16 amino acids. The V segment lost 3 bases and the J segment 3 bases; nucleotides outside the gene matches: 9. Germline V CDR1 and CDR2: SGHVS, FNYEAQ. The CDR3 sequence: CASSLRGQVGDYGYTF. For the CDR3, the DNA is TGTGCCAGCAGCTTGAGGGGACAGGTGGGAGACTATGGCTACACCTTC. The full variable domain, in which reference TRBV7-6 and TRBJ1-2 provide the parts outside the CDR3, is GAGVSQSPRYKVTKRGQDVALRCDPISGHVSLYWYRQALGQGPEFLTYFNYEAQQDKSGLPNDRFSAERPEGSISTLTIQRTEQRDSAMYRCASSLRGQVGDYGYTFGSGTRLTVV.

This sequence joins TRBV30 and TRBJ1-4; 8 nucleotides match TRBD1. Germline V CDR1 and CDR2: GTSNPN, SVGIG (reference sequence). The V gene end was trimmed by 4 bases and the J gene end by 4 bases; junction bases not matched to a gene: 2. The CDR3 spans 13 residues. This chain's CDR3 is CAWTGQGNEKLFF. For the CDR3, the DNA is TGTGCCTGGACTGGACAGGGTAATGAAAAACTGTTTTTT.

The V and J genes are TRBV28 and TRBJ2-3; 9 nucleotides line up with TRBD1. Losses at the gene ends were 10 bases for V and 5 bases for J; bases not matched to a gene: 7. Germline lookup yields CDR1 MDHEN and CDR2 SYDVKM. The CDR3 has 13 residues. DNA of the CDR3: TGTGCCACCCTCCGACAGGGGGTAGATACGCAGTATTTT. This sequence encodes CATLRQGVDTQYF.

The chain has TRBV6-5 and TRBJ2-5, with D perhaps TRBD2 (6 bases). Trimming stripped 6 bases from V and 5 bases from J, with 7 bases between. CDR3 length: 11 residues. Germline V gene data show CDR1 as MNHEY and CDR2 as SVGAGI. The CDR3 is CASREGETQYF. The CDR3 DNA reads as TGTGCCAGCAGGGAGGGGGAGACCCAGTACTTC.

V is TRBV19 and J is TRBJ2-3; 12 bases are a match to TRBD2. The CDR3 is made up of 14 amino acids. The V gene end was trimmed by 6 bases and the J gene end by 3 bases; junction bases not matched to a gene: 1. The germline gives CDR1 LNHDA, CDR2 SQIVND (reference sequence). As DNA, the CDR3 is TGTGCCAGTAGGACTAGCGGGAGAACAGATACGCAGTATTTT. Translation gives CASRTSGRTDTQYF.